These T cell receptor beta chains were read from a single sample in a study of blood T cell repertoires in COVID-19. The method was immunoSEQ multiplex PCR; TCRdb's version includes in-frame clones alone and lacks a portion of them. Of over 200,000 clones listed, over 80% are singletons. The sequenced sample was PBMCs or T cells enriched from blood (not recorded which). These receptor sequences come from a middle-aged woman who had recovered from COVID-19. Both conserved end residues are part of each CDR3. Fields, in order: V gene, J gene, D gene, clone size, CDR3 DNA, CDR3 protein. D genes are given only for firm matches. Expanded clones are given a class, and other clones once, few, many or no size at all.

TRBV6-4	TRBJ2-1	.	.	TGTGCCAGCAGTGACCGGGGCGGGGCGGGATACAATGAGCAGTTCTTC	CASSDRGGAGYNEQFF
TRBV28	TRBJ1-2	.	.	TGTGCCAGCAGTTTACCCGCAGGGGATTCCTATGGCTACACCTTC	CASSLPAGDSYGYTF
TRBV9	TRBJ1-3	.	once	TGTGCCAGCAGCGTAGATAGCGGTTACTCTGGAAACACCATATATTTT	CASSVDSGYSGNTIYF
TRBV5-1	TRBJ2-7	.	.	TGCGCCAGCAGTCCCTCCCGCGGCCGGGGCTCCTACGAGCAGTACTTC	CASSPSRGRGSYEQYF
TRBV5-1	TRBJ2-7	.	.	TGCGCCAGCAGTCAGCAGAGAGGCCTCTACGAGCAGTACTTC	CASSQQRGLYEQYF
TRBV11-2	TRBJ2-1	.	.	TGTGCCAGCGCAGTCGGGAAAAGGGCGGTACCGGCCTCCTACAATGAGCAGTTCTTC	CASAVGKRAVPASYNEQFF
TRBV7-2	TRBJ2-3	TRBD1	.	TGTGCCAGCAGTATAGGACAGGCCTACACAGATACGCAGTATTTT	CASSIGQAYTDTQYF
TRBV6-2/TRBV6-3	TRBJ2-1	.	once	TGTGCCAGCAGTTACGAGCAAGGGCGGGGCCGCTACAATGAGCAGTTCTTC	CASSYEQGRGRYNEQFF
TRBV6-6	TRBJ1-4	TRBD1	.	TGTGCCAGCAGTTACTTCGGGACAGCAACTAATGAAAAACTGTTTTTT	CASSYFGTATNEKLFF
TRBV2	TRBJ2-7	.	.	TGTGCCGGATCACAGGTTTTTGGCGAGCAGTACTTC	CAGSQVFGEQYF
TRBV7-6	TRBJ2-6	TRBD2	.	TGTGCCAGCAGCTCCCAGACGGGGGGTTACGTCCTGACTTTC	CASSSQTGGYVLTF